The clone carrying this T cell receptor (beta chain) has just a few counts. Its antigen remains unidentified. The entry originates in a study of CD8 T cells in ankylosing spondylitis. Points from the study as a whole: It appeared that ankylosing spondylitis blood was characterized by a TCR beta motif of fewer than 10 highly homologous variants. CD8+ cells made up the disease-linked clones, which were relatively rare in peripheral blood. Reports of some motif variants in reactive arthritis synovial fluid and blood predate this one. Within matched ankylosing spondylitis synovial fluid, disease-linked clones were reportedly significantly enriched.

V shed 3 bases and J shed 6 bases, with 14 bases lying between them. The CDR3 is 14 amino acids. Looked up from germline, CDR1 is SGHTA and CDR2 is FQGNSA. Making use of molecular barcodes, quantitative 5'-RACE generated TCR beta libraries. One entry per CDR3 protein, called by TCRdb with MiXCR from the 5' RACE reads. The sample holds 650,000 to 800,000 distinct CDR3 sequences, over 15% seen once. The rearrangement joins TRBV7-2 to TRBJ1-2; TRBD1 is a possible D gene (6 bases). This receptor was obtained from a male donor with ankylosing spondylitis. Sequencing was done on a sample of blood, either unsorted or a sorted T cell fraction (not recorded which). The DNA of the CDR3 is TGTGCCAGCAGCTTGGCTAACTACAGGGATGGCTACACCTTC. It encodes CASSLANYRDGYTF.